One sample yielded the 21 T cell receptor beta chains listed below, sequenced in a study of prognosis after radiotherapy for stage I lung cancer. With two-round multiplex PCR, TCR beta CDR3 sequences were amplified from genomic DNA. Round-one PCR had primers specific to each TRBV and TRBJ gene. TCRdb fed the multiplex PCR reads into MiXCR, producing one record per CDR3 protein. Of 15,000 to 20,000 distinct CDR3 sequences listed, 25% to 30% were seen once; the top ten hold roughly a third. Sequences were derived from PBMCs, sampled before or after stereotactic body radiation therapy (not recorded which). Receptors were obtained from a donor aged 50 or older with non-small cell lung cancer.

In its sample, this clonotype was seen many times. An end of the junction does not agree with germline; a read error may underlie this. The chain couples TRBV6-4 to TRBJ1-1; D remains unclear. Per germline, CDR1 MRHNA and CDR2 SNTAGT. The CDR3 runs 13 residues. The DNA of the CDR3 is TGTGCCAGCAGTGAGTCCGGGTTCACTGAAACTTTCTTT. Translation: CASSESGFTETFF.

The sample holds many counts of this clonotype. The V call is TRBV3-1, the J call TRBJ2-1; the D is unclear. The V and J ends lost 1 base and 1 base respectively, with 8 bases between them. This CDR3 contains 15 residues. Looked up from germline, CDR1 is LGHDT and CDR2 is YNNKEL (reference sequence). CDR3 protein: CASSQGGWSYNEQFF. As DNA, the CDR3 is TGTGCCAGCAGCCAAGGCGGTTGGTCCTACAATGAGCAGTTCTTC.

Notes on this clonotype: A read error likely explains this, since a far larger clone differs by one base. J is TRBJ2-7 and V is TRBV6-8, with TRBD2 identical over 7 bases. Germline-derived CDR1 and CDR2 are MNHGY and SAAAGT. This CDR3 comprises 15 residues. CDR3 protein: CASSSGGGEGNEHYF. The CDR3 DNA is TGTGCCAGCAGTAGCGGTGGGGGGGAAGGGAACGAGCATTACTTC.

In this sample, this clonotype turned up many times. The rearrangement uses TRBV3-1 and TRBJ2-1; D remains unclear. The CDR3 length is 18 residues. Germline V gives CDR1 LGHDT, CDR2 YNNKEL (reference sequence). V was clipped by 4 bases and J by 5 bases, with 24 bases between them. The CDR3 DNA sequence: TGTGCCAGCAGCCGCTCTAATCCCGTCTCCGTCCAGCACAATGAGCAGTTCTTC. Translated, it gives CASSRSNPVSVQHNEQFF.

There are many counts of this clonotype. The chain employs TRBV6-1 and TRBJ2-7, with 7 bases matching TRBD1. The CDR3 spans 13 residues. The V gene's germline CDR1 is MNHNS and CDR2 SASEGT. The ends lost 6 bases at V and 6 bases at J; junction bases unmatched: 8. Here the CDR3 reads CASSMTGMVEQYF. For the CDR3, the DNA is TGTGCCAGCAGCATGACAGGGATGGTCGAGCAGTACTTC.

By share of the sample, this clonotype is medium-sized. The CDR3 here is CASSEDRVTGELFF. In nucleotides, the CDR3 is TGTGCCAGCAGTGAAGACAGGGTCACCGGGGAGCTGTTTTTT. This chain joins TRBV6-1 and TRBJ2-2, with a possible D match to TRBD1 (6 bases). The CDR3 loop spans 14 amino acids. V lost 1 base and J 4 bases, leaving 7 bases between the germline ends. From germline, CDR1 is MNHNS and CDR2 SASEGT.

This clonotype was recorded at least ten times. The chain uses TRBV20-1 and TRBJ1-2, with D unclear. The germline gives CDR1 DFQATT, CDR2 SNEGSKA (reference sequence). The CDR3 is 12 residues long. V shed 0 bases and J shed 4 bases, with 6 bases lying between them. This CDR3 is CSARDYSYGYTF. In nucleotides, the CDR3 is TGCAGTGCTAGAGATTATAGCTATGGCTACACCTTC.

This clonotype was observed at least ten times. The CDR3 sequence is CASSPRGTTGGANVLTF. In nucleotides, the CDR3 is TGTGCCAGCTCACCACGGGGGACGACTGGTGGGGCCAACGTCCTGACTTTC. The V gene is TRBV18, the J gene TRBJ2-6; perhaps D is TRBD1 or TRBD2 (5 bases each). Germline V gene sequence: CDR1 KGHSH, CDR2 LQKENI. V dropped 1 base and J dropped 3 bases, with 13 bases sitting between them. The CDR3 totals 17 residues.

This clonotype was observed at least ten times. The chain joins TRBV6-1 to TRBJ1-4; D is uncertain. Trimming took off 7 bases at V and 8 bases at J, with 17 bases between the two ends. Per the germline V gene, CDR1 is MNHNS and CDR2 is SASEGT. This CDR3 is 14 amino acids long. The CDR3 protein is CASKVGGFGEKLFF. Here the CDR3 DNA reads TGTGCCAGCAAGGTGGGAGGATTTGGAGAAAAACTGTTTTTT.

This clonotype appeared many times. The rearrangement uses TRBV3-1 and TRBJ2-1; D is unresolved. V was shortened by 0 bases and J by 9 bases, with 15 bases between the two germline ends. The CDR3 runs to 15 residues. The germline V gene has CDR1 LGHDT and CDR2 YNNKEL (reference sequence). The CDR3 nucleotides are TGTGCCAGCAGCCAAGATCGGGCGGTAGATGGTGAGCAGTTCTTC. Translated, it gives CASSQDRAVDGEQFF.

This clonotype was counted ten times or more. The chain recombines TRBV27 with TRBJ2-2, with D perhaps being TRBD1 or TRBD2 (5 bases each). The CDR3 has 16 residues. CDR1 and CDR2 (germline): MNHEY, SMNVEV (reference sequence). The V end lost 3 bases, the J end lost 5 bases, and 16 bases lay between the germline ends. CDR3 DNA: TGTGCCAGCAGTTTGGGACGACCATCGGTTACCGGGGAGCTGTTTTTT. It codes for CASSLGRPSVTGELFF.

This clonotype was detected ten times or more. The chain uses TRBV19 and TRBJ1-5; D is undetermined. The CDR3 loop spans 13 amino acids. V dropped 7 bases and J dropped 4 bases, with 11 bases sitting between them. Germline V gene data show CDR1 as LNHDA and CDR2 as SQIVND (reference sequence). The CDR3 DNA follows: TGTGCCAGTACCCCTAAGGTGAATCAGCCCCAGCATTTT. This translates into CASTPKVNQPQHF.

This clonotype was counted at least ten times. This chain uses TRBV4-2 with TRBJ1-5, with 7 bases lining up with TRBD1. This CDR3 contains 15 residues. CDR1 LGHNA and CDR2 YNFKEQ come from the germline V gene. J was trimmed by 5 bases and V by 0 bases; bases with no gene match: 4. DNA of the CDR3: TGTGCCAGCAGCCAAGAGCAGGGGGACGATCAGCCCCAGCATTTT. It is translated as CASSQEQGDDQPQHF.

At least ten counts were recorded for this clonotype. The CDR3 DNA reads TGTGCCAGCAGCCTCCGGACTGGGCGGAGCTCCTACAATGAGCAGTTCTTC. Encoded protein: CASSLRTGRSSYNEQFF. The chain employs TRBV9 and TRBJ2-1; weak D call: TRBD2 (5 bases). The CDR3 contains 17 residues. V lost 4 bases and J lost 0, with 17 bases in between. Germline CDR1 SGDLS, CDR2 YYNGEE.

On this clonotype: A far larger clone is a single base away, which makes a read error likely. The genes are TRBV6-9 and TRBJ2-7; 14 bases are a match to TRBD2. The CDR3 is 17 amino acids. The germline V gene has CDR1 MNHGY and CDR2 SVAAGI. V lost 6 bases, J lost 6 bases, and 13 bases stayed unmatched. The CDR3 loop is CASSHTGTSGSVGEQYF. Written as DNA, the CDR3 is TGTGCCAGCAGCCATACAGGGACTAGCGGGAGTGTAGGCGAGCAGTACTTC.

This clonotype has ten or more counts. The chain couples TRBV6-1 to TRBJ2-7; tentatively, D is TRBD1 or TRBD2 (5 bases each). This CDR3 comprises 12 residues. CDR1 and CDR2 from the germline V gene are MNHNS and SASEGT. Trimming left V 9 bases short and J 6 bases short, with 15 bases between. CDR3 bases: TGTGCCAGTGAGAGGGGTGGCCGCGAGCAGTACTTC. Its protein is CASERGGREQYF.

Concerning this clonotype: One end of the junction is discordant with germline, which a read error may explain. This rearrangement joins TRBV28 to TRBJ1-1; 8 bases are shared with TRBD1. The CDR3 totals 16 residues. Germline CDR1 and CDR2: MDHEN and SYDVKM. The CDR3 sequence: CASILWTGTKGTEAFF. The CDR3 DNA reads TGTGCCAGCATTTTATGGACAGGGACTAAGGGCACTGAAGCCTTCTTT.

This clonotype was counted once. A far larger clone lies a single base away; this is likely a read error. The DNA of the CDR3 is TGTGCCAGCAGTTATTGGGTTGGCCCTGACGGGAAAGCCGTGTACGAGCAGTACTTC. Translation gives CASSYWVGPDGKAVYEQYF. This chain uses TRBV28 with TRBJ2-7, with a tentative D call TRBD2 (5 bases). V was clipped by 4 bases and J by 4 bases, with 29 bases between them. CDR3 length equals 19 residues. Germline CDR1 MDHEN, CDR2 SYDVKM.

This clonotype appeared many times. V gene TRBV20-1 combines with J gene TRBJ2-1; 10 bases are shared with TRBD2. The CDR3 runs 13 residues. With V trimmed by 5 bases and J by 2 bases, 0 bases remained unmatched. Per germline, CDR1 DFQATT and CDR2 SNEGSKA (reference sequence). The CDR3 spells CSAGLAAYNEQFF. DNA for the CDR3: TGCAGTGCTGGACTAGCGGCCTACAATGAGCAGTTCTTC.

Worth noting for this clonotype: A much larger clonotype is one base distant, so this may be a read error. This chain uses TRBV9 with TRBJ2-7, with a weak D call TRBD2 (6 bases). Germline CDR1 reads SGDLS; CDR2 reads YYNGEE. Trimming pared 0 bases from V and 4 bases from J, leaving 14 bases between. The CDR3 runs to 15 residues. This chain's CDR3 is CASSVVGGGVYEQYF. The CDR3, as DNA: TGTGCCAGCAGCGTAGTGGGGGGTGGGGTATACGAGCAGTACTTC. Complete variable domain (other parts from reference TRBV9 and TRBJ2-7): DSGVTQTPKHLITATGQRVTLRCSPRSGDLSVYWYQQSLDQGLQFLIQYYNGEERAKGNILERFSAQQFPDLHSELNLSSLELGDSALYFCASSVVGGGVYEQYFGPGTRLTVT.

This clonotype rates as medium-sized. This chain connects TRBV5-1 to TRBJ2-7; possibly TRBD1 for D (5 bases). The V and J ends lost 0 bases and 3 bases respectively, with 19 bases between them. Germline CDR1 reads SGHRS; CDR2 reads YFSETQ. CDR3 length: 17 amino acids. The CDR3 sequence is CASSLDQTVGVYYEQYF. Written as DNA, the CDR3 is TGCGCCAGCAGCTTGGATCAGACGGTAGGGGTCTACTACGAGCAGTACTTC.